This is a list of T cell receptor beta chains from one sample in a study of Ad26.COV2.S vaccination and SARS-CoV-2 variants. TCRdb keeps only in-frame clones here, not all; method: immunoSEQ multiplex PCR. Here the sample spans about 390,000 clones, roughly 90% being singletons. The source was peripheral blood, collected in a trial of Ad26.COV2.S vaccine versus placebo. These receptors all stem from a person between 18 and 59 years old who received the Ad26.COV2.S COVID-19 vaccine or a placebo. The CDR3 runs from the conserved cysteine through the conserved F or W. Fields, in order: CDR3 length, D gene, J gene, V gene, clone size, CDR3 DNA, CDR3 protein. The D gene is left open where the match is weak. Clone sizes are given selectively: once, few, many, or a class where the clone is expanded.

cdr3_length: 14
d_call: .
j_call: TRBJ1-4
v_call: TRBV5-6
clone_size: .
cdr3_nt: TGTGCCAGCAGCTTCGTGGGAACTAATGAAAAACTGTTTTTT
cdr3_aa: CASSFVGTNEKLFF

cdr3_length: 15
d_call: .
j_call: TRBJ2-7
v_call: TRBV30
clone_size: .
cdr3_nt: TGTGCCTGGAGTGTGGAACAGGACCCCTCCTACGAGCAGTACTTC
cdr3_aa: CAWSVEQDPSYEQYF

cdr3_length: 15
d_call: .
j_call: TRBJ2-2
v_call: TRBV4-1
clone_size: .
cdr3_nt: TGCGCCAGCAGCCAAGATCGAGCTGATACCGGGGAGCTGTTTTTT
cdr3_aa: CASSQDRADTGELFF

cdr3_length: 16
d_call: TRBD2
j_call: TRBJ2-1
v_call: TRBV7-9
clone_size: .
cdr3_nt: TGTGCCAGCAGCTTGTTTAGCGGGGGGAATTACAATGAGCAGTTCTTC
cdr3_aa: CASSLFSGGNYNEQFF

cdr3_length: 13
d_call: .
j_call: TRBJ2-7
v_call: TRBV28
clone_size: .
cdr3_nt: TGTGCCAGCAGTTTAAGGTCAGGGGTAGAGCAGTACTTC
cdr3_aa: CASSLRSGVEQYF

cdr3_length: 15
d_call: TRBD1
j_call: TRBJ2-7
v_call: TRBV6-5
clone_size: .
cdr3_nt: TGTGCCAGCAGTTACTCGACTCAGGGGGCCTACGAGCAGTACTTC
cdr3_aa: CASSYSTQGAYEQYF

cdr3_length: 14
d_call: .
j_call: TRBJ1-4
v_call: TRBV19
clone_size: .
cdr3_nt: TGTGCCAGTAGTATCCGGCCAACTAATGAAAAACTGTTTTTT
cdr3_aa: CASSIRPTNEKLFF

cdr3_length: 12
d_call: .
j_call: TRBJ2-7
v_call: TRBV6-5
clone_size: .
cdr3_nt: TGTGCTTCTTTCGCAGGTTTGTACGAGCAGTACTTC
cdr3_aa: CASFAGLYEQYF

cdr3_length: 15
d_call: .
j_call: TRBJ2-2
v_call: TRBV3-1/TRBV3-2
clone_size: .
cdr3_nt: TGTGCCAGCAGCCAAGTTAGGACACACACCGGGGAGCTGTTTTTT
cdr3_aa: CASSQVRTHTGELFF

cdr3_length: 15
d_call: .
j_call: TRBJ2-5
v_call: TRBV4-1
clone_size: .
cdr3_nt: TGCGCCAGCAGCCCACAACCTCCGTACCAAGAGACCCAGTACTTC
cdr3_aa: CASSPQPPYQETQYF

cdr3_length: 14
d_call: TRBD2
j_call: TRBJ2-7
v_call: TRBV2
clone_size: .
cdr3_nt: TGTGCCAGCAGTGTTCGCGGGGGGGCCGACGAGCAGTACTTC
cdr3_aa: CASSVRGGADEQYF

cdr3_length: 12
d_call: .
j_call: TRBJ2-2
v_call: TRBV6-6
clone_size: .
cdr3_nt: TGTGCCAGCAGTTACGGCGTAGGGGAGCTGTTTTTT
cdr3_aa: CASSYGVGELFF

cdr3_length: 15
d_call: TRBD1
j_call: TRBJ2-5
v_call: TRBV12-5
clone_size: .
cdr3_nt: TGTGCTAGTGGTTCCGGAGACAGGGGAGGCGAGACCCAGTACTTC
cdr3_aa: CASGSGDRGGETQYF

cdr3_length: 11
d_call: .
j_call: TRBJ1-4
v_call: TRBV29-1
clone_size: .
cdr3_nt: TGCAGCGCCTCAACTAATGAAAAACTGTTTTTT
cdr3_aa: CSASTNEKLFF

cdr3_length: 17
d_call: .
j_call: TRBJ1-6
v_call: TRBV28
clone_size: .
cdr3_nt: TGTGCCAGCAGTCCACAGAGGGTCCCATATAATAATTCACCCCTCCACTTT
cdr3_aa: CASSPQRVPYNNSPLHF

cdr3_length: 14
d_call: .
j_call: TRBJ1-1
v_call: TRBV5-1
clone_size: .
cdr3_nt: TGCGCCAGCAGCTTGTCTGGGGCCGGCACTGAAGCTTTCTTT
cdr3_aa: CASSLSGAGTEAFF

cdr3_length: 13
d_call: .
j_call: TRBJ1-6
v_call: TRBV7-9
clone_size: .
cdr3_nt: TGTGCCAGCAGCAGGACGTTGGATTCACCCCTCCACTTT
cdr3_aa: CASSRTLDSPLHF

cdr3_length: 16
d_call: .
j_call: TRBJ2-1
v_call: TRBV19
clone_size: .
cdr3_nt: TGTGCCAGTAGTATCGGAACAGGGCTGGACTACAATGAGCAGTTCTTC
cdr3_aa: CASSIGTGLDYNEQFF

cdr3_length: 13
d_call: .
j_call: TRBJ2-7
v_call: TRBV5-6
clone_size: .
cdr3_nt: TGTGCCAGCAGCCGAGAAGGGGTACACGAGCAGTACTTC
cdr3_aa: CASSREGVHEQYF

cdr3_length: 14
d_call: TRBD1
j_call: TRBJ2-7
v_call: TRBV9
clone_size: .
cdr3_nt: TGTGCCAGCAGCCCATGGACAGGCTCCTACGAGCAGTACTTC
cdr3_aa: CASSPWTGSYEQYF

cdr3_length: 17
d_call: TRBD1
j_call: TRBJ2-2
v_call: TRBV11-2
clone_size: .
cdr3_nt: TGTGCCAGCAGCTTATTTCAGGGGGCGGACGGCACCGGGGAGCTGTTTTTT
cdr3_aa: CASSLFQGADGTGELFF

cdr3_length: 14
d_call: TRBD2
j_call: TRBJ2-1
v_call: TRBV27
clone_size: .
cdr3_nt: TGTGCCAGCAGTTCGGGACTAGCGCATGCTGAGCAGTTCTTC
cdr3_aa: CASSSGLAHAEQFF

cdr3_length: 15
d_call: TRBD2
j_call: TRBJ2-7
v_call: TRBV6-6
clone_size: .
cdr3_nt: TGTGCCAGCAGATCCGGACTAGCGGGGGTGTACGAGCAGTACTTC
cdr3_aa: CASRSGLAGVYEQYF

cdr3_length: 16
d_call: TRBD1
j_call: TRBJ1-2
v_call: TRBV5-4
clone_size: once
cdr3_nt: TGTGCCAGCAGCCGGCCTGCTGAGGGGACAGGTCATGGCTACACCTTC
cdr3_aa: CASSRPAEGTGHGYTF

cdr3_length: 15
d_call: TRBD1
j_call: TRBJ1-6
v_call: TRBV19
clone_size: .
cdr3_nt: TGTGCCAGTAGTATTTTGGACAGGGCTTATTCACCCCTCCACTTT
cdr3_aa: CASSILDRAYSPLHF

cdr3_length: 14
d_call: .
j_call: TRBJ2-1
v_call: TRBV16
clone_size: .
cdr3_nt: TGTGCCAGCAGCCAATCCGTTTTAGGGAATGAGCAGTTCTTC
cdr3_aa: CASSQSVLGNEQFF

cdr3_length: 13
d_call: .
j_call: TRBJ1-2
v_call: TRBV30
clone_size: .
cdr3_nt: TGTGCCTGGAGCCCAAAGGTGCCGAATGGCTACACCTTC
cdr3_aa: CAWSPKVPNGYTF

cdr3_length: 20
d_call: .
j_call: TRBJ1-5
v_call: TRBV10-1
clone_size: .
cdr3_nt: TGCGCCAGCAGTGAGTCGATACACACACAGGGTTCGAATAGCAATCAGCCCCAGCATTTT
cdr3_aa: CASSESIHTQGSNSNQPQHF

cdr3_length: 15
d_call: .
j_call: TRBJ2-3
v_call: TRBV11-3
clone_size: .
cdr3_nt: TGTGCCAGCAGCTTGGAAGGGCTTGGCGCAGATACGCAGTATTTT
cdr3_aa: CASSLEGLGADTQYF

cdr3_length: 13
d_call: .
j_call: TRBJ1-2
v_call: TRBV6-2/TRBV6-3
clone_size: .
cdr3_nt: TGTGCCAGCAGCCCCCTCCCGGCCTATGGCTACACCTTC
cdr3_aa: CASSPLPAYGYTF

cdr3_length: 14
d_call: TRBD1
j_call: TRBJ2-3
v_call: TRBV20-1
clone_size: .
cdr3_nt: TGCAGTGCTACTGACAGGGGGCTTATAGATACGCAGTATTTT
cdr3_aa: CSATDRGLIDTQYF

cdr3_length: 15
d_call: .
j_call: TRBJ2-1
v_call: TRBV5-6
clone_size: .
cdr3_nt: TGTGCCAGCAGCTTAGGGTTCAGCTCCTACAATGAGCAGTTCTTC
cdr3_aa: CASSLGFSSYNEQFF

cdr3_length: 15
d_call: .
j_call: TRBJ2-6
v_call: TRBV28
clone_size: .
cdr3_nt: TGTGCCAGCAGTTTATTCGGGGCGGGGGCCAACGTCCTGACTTTC
cdr3_aa: CASSLFGAGANVLTF

cdr3_length: 14
d_call: .
j_call: TRBJ1-4
v_call: TRBV7-9
clone_size: .
cdr3_nt: TGTGCCAGCAGCTTAGCCCCGGGAGGCGAAAAACTGTTTTTT
cdr3_aa: CASSLAPGGEKLFF

cdr3_length: 12
d_call: .
j_call: TRBJ2-7
v_call: TRBV12-3/TRBV12-4
clone_size: few
cdr3_nt: TGTGCCAGCAGTAGTACGTTTAGCGAGCAGTACTTC
cdr3_aa: CASSSTFSEQYF

cdr3_length: 14
d_call: TRBD2
j_call: TRBJ2-3
v_call: TRBV7-8
clone_size: .
cdr3_nt: TGTGCCAGCAGGTGGCTAGCGGGGCCAGATACGCAGTATTTT
cdr3_aa: CASRWLAGPDTQYF

cdr3_length: 18
d_call: .
j_call: TRBJ1-2
v_call: TRBV7-2
clone_size: .
cdr3_nt: TGTGCCAGCAGCAGAAACAGGGTCACCCCCGCCGGGGGGGGAGGCTACACCTTC
cdr3_aa: CASSRNRVTPAGGGGYTF

cdr3_length: 15
d_call: .
j_call: TRBJ1-2
v_call: TRBV7-2
clone_size: .
cdr3_nt: TGTGCCAGCAGCCCCTATACCACAGCGAACTATGGCTACACCTTC
cdr3_aa: CASSPYTTANYGYTF

cdr3_length: 14
d_call: TRBD1
j_call: TRBJ1-6
v_call: TRBV2
clone_size: .
cdr3_nt: TGTGCCAGCAGTACAGGGGGCGCGGGGTCACCCCTCCACTTT
cdr3_aa: CASSTGGAGSPLHF

cdr3_length: 14
d_call: TRBD1
j_call: TRBJ2-7
v_call: TRBV5-1
clone_size: .
cdr3_nt: TGCGCCAGCAGCTTGCTACAGGGGGCCTACGAGCAGTACTTC
cdr3_aa: CASSLLQGAYEQYF

cdr3_length: 14
d_call: .
j_call: TRBJ2-7
v_call: TRBV6-5
clone_size: .
cdr3_nt: TGTGCCAGCAGTTACTGGGGTAGACCAACCGAGCAGTACTTC
cdr3_aa: CASSYWGRPTEQYF

cdr3_length: 15
d_call: TRBD1
j_call: TRBJ1-2
v_call: TRBV11-2
clone_size: .
cdr3_nt: TGTGCCAGCAGCAGACAGGGGAGGGATAAGGGTGGCTACACCTTC
cdr3_aa: CASSRQGRDKGGYTF

cdr3_length: 15
d_call: .
j_call: TRBJ2-3
v_call: TRBV11-3
clone_size: .
cdr3_nt: TGTGCCAGCAGCCAAGGGGACTCGGGCACAGATACGCAGTATTTT
cdr3_aa: CASSQGDSGTDTQYF

cdr3_length: 14
d_call: .
j_call: TRBJ2-2
v_call: TRBV27
clone_size: .
cdr3_nt: TGTGCCAGCAGGCACAGGGCGTACACCGGGGAGCTGTTTTTT
cdr3_aa: CASRHRAYTGELFF

cdr3_length: 15
d_call: TRBD1
j_call: TRBJ2-1
v_call: TRBV5-4
clone_size: .
cdr3_nt: TGTGCCAGCAGCCCTGGACAGGGCACTACGAATGAGCAGTTCTTC
cdr3_aa: CASSPGQGTTNEQFF

cdr3_length: 12
d_call: .
j_call: TRBJ2-7
v_call: TRBV28
clone_size: .
cdr3_nt: TGTGCCAGCAGTCCGATCCTATACGAGCAGTACTTC
cdr3_aa: CASSPILYEQYF

cdr3_length: 13
d_call: .
j_call: TRBJ2-4
v_call: TRBV5-4
clone_size: .
cdr3_nt: TGTGCCAGCAGCTTGCCCTGGGGCGACATTCAGTACTTC
cdr3_aa: CASSLPWGDIQYF

cdr3_length: 15
d_call: .
j_call: TRBJ1-5
v_call: TRBV6-5
clone_size: .
cdr3_nt: TGTGCCAGCAGTTATCTTCCAGATAGCAATCAGCCCCGGCATTTT
cdr3_aa: CASSYLPDSNQPRHF

cdr3_length: 13
d_call: .
j_call: TRBJ1-2
v_call: TRBV5-6
clone_size: .
cdr3_nt: TGTGCCAGCAGCTTGACCTACAGGAATGGCTACACCTTC
cdr3_aa: CASSLTYRNGYTF

cdr3_length: 17
d_call: .
j_call: TRBJ2-3
v_call: TRBV7-7
clone_size: once
cdr3_nt: TGTGCCAGCAGCTCTGGTGATCGTAGCGCCCCCACAGATACGCAGTATTTT
cdr3_aa: CASSSGDRSAPTDTQYF

cdr3_length: 12
d_call: .
j_call: TRBJ2-5
v_call: TRBV7-9
clone_size: once
cdr3_nt: TGTGCCAGCAGCTTAGCCCAGGGGACCCAGTACTTC
cdr3_aa: CASSLAQGTQYF